This T cell receptor beta chain was documented in a study of cytomegalovirus exposure and HLA in healthy donors. PCR employed 60 Vbeta and 13 Jbeta primers. The assay was immunoSEQ multiplex PCR, and TCRdb's table has in-frame clones only and misses some. Among 100,000 to 150,000 clones listed, about three quarters were seen once. This clone was observed a handful of times. Germline CDR1 reads MRHNA; CDR2 reads SNTAGT. The junction had 2 bases not matched to a gene; V was cut back by 3 bases and J by 5 bases. CDR3 length: 13 amino acids. What was sequenced was PBMCs. The chain links TRBV6-4 to TRBJ2-5; 8 nucleotides match TRBD1. The clonotype comes from a female donor in good health and CMV-seronegative. The CDR3 sequence is CASSEYRGETQYF. CDR3 sequence (DNA): TGTGCCAGCAGTGAATACAGGGGGGAGACCCAGTACTTC.